The present T cell receptor beta chain was sequenced within a study of T cells generated in artificial thymic organoids (dated by TCRdb to 2015 to 2018). At the level of the whole study: The study compared TCR alpha and beta CDR3 repertoires of CD8 single positive T cells derived from in vitro artificial thymic organoids with the repertoires of thymic and peripheral blood naive CD8 T cells. The repertoire sequencing data shown were described as representative of three independent experiments. What the authors observed across the whole study: Organoid-derived CD8 single positive T cells showed physiological TCR clonotype diversity comparable to thymic and blood naive CD8 T cells. Organoid-derived T cells showed no skewing in Valpha or Vbeta usage, which argues against dominance of unconventional lineages or clonal expansions.

To build the artificial thymic organoids, human HSPCs were aggregated with MS5 murine stromal cells that had been transduced with human DLL1, and the aggregates were cultured at an air-liquid interface. FACS-purified CD34+CD3- hematopoietic stem and progenitor cells depleted of residual T cells were used to seed the organoids. The culture medium for the organoids was serum-free RB27, which consists of RPMI 1640 supplemented with B27, FLT3L, IL-7 and ascorbic acid. Organoid and thymic CD3+TCRalphabeta+CD8 single positive T cells were FACS sorted before RNA extraction. For each sample, the RNeasy Micro kit was used to purify total RNA from about 40,000 to 200,000 sorted cells, and RNA quality was checked on an Agilent RNA 6000 Nano chip. At the junction V is shortened by 0 bases and J by 0 bases, with 18 bases in between. CDR1 and CDR2 are drawn from the germline V gene: LGHNA, YSLEER. Taken from cysteine to phenylalanine, the CDR3 has 19 residues. Just the 57-base CDR3 DNA is kept, in frame starting at base 1.

TCRalpha and TCRbeta libraries were amplified in separate semi-nested PCR reactions using Advantage 2 and reverse primers located in the TRAC or TRBC constant regions. Between roughly 3.5 and 500 ng of total RNA was used as input for first-strand cDNA synthesis. The TCR cDNA libraries were generated by 5'-RACE using the SMARTer PCR cDNA Synthesis kit, with a poly-dT primer driving first-strand synthesis. The semi-nested reverse primers in the constant regions carried 5-nucleotide sample-specific barcodes, and the PCR products were cleaned up with the Zymo DNA Clean and Concentrator-5 kit. As many as ten barcoded samples were combined into a pool, ligated to Illumina adaptors, and sequenced on an Illumina MiSeq as 2 x 150 bp paired-end reads. On the study's bioinformatics: After demultiplexing, reads were aligned using BLAT against a custom library built from IMGT containing every combination of human TRAV, TRAJ, TRBV, TRBD and TRBJ. The best BLAT hits were picked using pslCDnaFilter (-maxAligns=1, -ignoreIntrons), and custom Perl scripts were used to calculate clonotype frequencies. TCRdb redid the processing of the public reads, applying fastp at Q25 and MiXCR, and retained in-frame beta chains. Rows matching on CDR3 protein sequence are summarized as one entry with the most common DNA and genes. The V and J calls follow TCRdb's processing rather than the paper's. This sample is represented by about 5,400 distinct CDR3 sequences; 25% to 30% of them were singletons. Around 3.2% of the sample is held by the ten biggest clonotypes.

By sample share, this clonotype is medium-sized (0.01 to 0.1%). Its antigen target is currently unknown. The input lacks base qualities; no much larger clone sits a single base away. The receptor was derived from a human donor who gave cord blood stem cells for thymic organoid culture, a cardiac surgery patient who gave postnatal thymus, or a blood donor (not recorded which). Recombination linked TRBV4-3 to TRBJ1-5, and perhaps TRBD1 as D gene, on 6 matching bases. The sample was naive CD8+ T cells grown in artificial thymic organoids from cord blood stem and progenitor cells. This sample's cell subset or site label indicates: CD3+TCRalphabeta+CD8SP T cells; for blood, CD45RO-CCR7+ naive CD8+ T cells. The CDR3 region has the sequence CASSQDPPQGRSSNQPQHF. The nucleotide sequence is given as TGCGCCAGCAGCCAAGATCCCCCACAGGGTAGGAGTAGCAATCAGCCCCAGCATTTT.